The present T cell receptor beta chain was sequenced within a study of cytomegalovirus exposure and HLA in healthy donors (dated by TCRdb to about 2017). Broadly, across the study: According to an earlier analysis of 587 of the donors, 150 million to 200 million T cells yielded 90 million to 140 million unique TCR beta sequences and approximately 300 Gb of sequence data. The study was designed to test whether signatures of past pathogen exposure could be identified by cataloging public T cell receptors. Typing coverage varied by locus: roughly 629-630 donors for A, B, C, DRB1 and DQB1; 500 to 550 for DQA1; approximately 570 for DPA1; 450 to 480 for DPB1. A later analysis re-analyzed previously published TCR beta repertoires from approximately 670 donors and added high-resolution HLA genotyping to study TCR occurrence patterns. About 5 DR-DQ haplotypes were handled as single units for association and clustering, since linkage in the cohort was strong. Genome-wide SNP genotypes for about 55% of the roughly 670 donors were used in a later genetic analysis, which treated that subset as a discovery cohort. On average, roughly 200,000 unique TCR beta nucleotide sequences were sequenced per donor among 350 to 400 genotyped donors of the cohort, with roughly 18% of those sequences being non-productive. Donor age, sex, ethnicity and CMV serostatus were compiled alongside the repertoire data. Among the roughly 380 genotyped donors, roughly 80% belonged to the genetic ancestry cluster associated with self-reported Caucasian donors. Both class I and class II loci were covered by HLA typing, at four-digit resolution. Every repertoire in the discovery cohort had been generated on one and the same sequencing platform. About 320 gigabases of sequencing data and approximately 85 million unique TCR sequences were included in an early release covering over 600 HLA-typed donors. The study profiled the T cell repertoires of hundreds of subjects by immunosequencing and related them to cytomegalovirus serostatus. Rather than drawing on any new phenotypic data, the later analysis identified candidate immune exposures from TCR beta sequences and the way those sequences occurred across donors. High-throughput TCR immunosequencing, statistical association of individual TCRs with disease status, and machine learning were combined to predict cytomegalovirus infection status. In an earlier analysis of roughly 540 of the donors, high-throughput TCR beta sequencing was used to judge whether each TCR beta V gene segment behaved as functional or pseudogenic. A separate validation cohort of roughly 130 different subjects was used in addition to the approximately 670-subject first cohort.

This clone showed up just a few times. It has no known antigen specificity. Per-nucleotide qualities are absent, and no much larger clonotype sits a single base away. General conclusions and limits of the study: The presence/absence analyses assumed that sequencing depth was roughly uniform across donors, and that assumption may not be true. An earlier analysis of several hundred of the donors showed that most TCR beta V segments appeared in productive rearrangements either about 90% or about 30% of the time, which broadly matched IMGT annotations. A later analysis found that HLA-associated TCR beta chains were more clonally expanded and had lower generation probabilities than equally common non-associated chains. Linkage disequilibrium might explain the correlated functional status among segregating V segments, but an unknown experimental factor could not be excluded. Specific HLA alleles were associated with more than 15,000 TCR beta sequences at a false discovery rate of 0.05 in a later analysis. Immune exposure information for the cohort was limited to CMV serostatus. A later analysis found that TCR association rates varied across HLA loci, with DRB1 alleles showing the most associated TCRs and HLA-C alleles the fewest. Most TCR sequences were seen in very few donors, while some public TCRs were found in many individuals. A further reported finding was that TCR beta sequences accurately predicted the HLA-A and HLA-B alleles for most subjects in the first cohort. The study listed 164 TCR beta chains as associated with cytomegalovirus. The authors suggested that the approach could potentially be extended to other disease states and immunological phenotypes. Because counts were too low, seventeen rarely observed V segments, including chromosome 9 orphons, were left out of the earlier analysis of 587 of the donors. Three of the identified cytomegalovirus-associated TCR beta chains were confirmed in vitro to be specific for cytomegalovirus antigens. In a later analysis, most CMV-associated TCR beta chains were found to appear HLA-restricted, with HLA associations seemingly driven largely by CMV exposure. The cohort was sequenced for TCR beta chains only, and without alpha or paired-chain data the features that could be detected were limited. The sequencing pipeline was judged likely to have produced a cluster of highly shared sequence variants as a technical artifact. Assigning TCR associations to individual alleles was difficult when HLA alleles, especially DR and DQ, strongly co-occurred. In both the original and validation cohorts, the classifier was reported to diagnose cytomegalovirus status with high specificity and sensitivity. Because the 87-base-pair reads could not distinguish some IMGT-functional V segments, including TRBV6-2 and TRBV6-3, those segments were excluded. Compared with the approximately 710-donor mean, donors in an Asian-associated ancestry cluster had fewer N-insertions in productive TCRs, according to a later genetic analysis. In a later genetic analysis, a missense DCLRE1C variant was associated with V-gene and J-gene trimming of TCR beta chains, and the association was replicated in an independent cohort. HLA typing was unavailable for some donors at each locus, so association tests used only the typed subset. Several of the top co-occurrence clusters appeared to be linked to parvovirus B19, influenza, CMV and Epstein-Barr virus, according to a later analysis.

CDR1 and CDR2 are drawn from the germline V gene (reference sequence): LNHNV, YYDKDF. Trimming takes 0 bases from V and 8 bases from J, and the germline ends sit 19 bases apart. Taken from cysteine to phenylalanine, the CDR3 has 17 residues. The entry retains the CDR3 DNA only, 51 bases that are in frame from base 1. The library came from the immunoSEQ multiplex PCR assay. The multiplex PCR relied on a mix of 60 forward primers for TCR Vbeta segments and 13 reverse primers for TCR Jbeta segments. Amplification of the CDR3 region of rearranged TCR beta genes was performed with a multiplex PCR assay on genomic DNA. The amplified TCR beta libraries were sequenced on the Illumina HiSeq System as 87-base-pair reads. The published analysis was carried out like this. In a later analysis, tens of millions of unique TCR beta chains were counted across the 690 or so repertoires, and roughly 10 million of these chains were shared by at least two donors. Raw reads were error-corrected and collapsed into unique sequences by a nearest-neighbor algorithm in which closely related sequences were merged to remove PCR and sequencing errors. CDR3 sequences were aligned to IMGT reference sequences to assign V, D and J gene segments. Each retained sequence needed at least a six-nucleotide match to both a V gene segment and a J gene segment. Rearrangements were classified as productive when the CDR3 lacked stop codons and remained in frame with V and J, and all other rearrangements were classified as non-productive. CDR3 was defined by IMGT convention, running from the second conserved V-encoded cysteine to the conserved J-encoded phenylalanine. The earlier analysis of 500 to 750 of the donors excluded any sequence lacking an unambiguous match to a single V gene segment. In an earlier analysis of a few hundred of the donors, V segments were called functional above 56.7% productive rearrangements and were called segregating when the between-donor standard deviation exceeded 5%. A statistical classification framework was built for diagnosing cytomegalovirus status from the catalog of TCR beta chain sequences. In a later analysis, TCR nucleotide sequences were compared against IMGT/GENE-DB human TR gene sequences so that V and J genes could be assigned. Using the TCRdist pipeline, a later analysis assigned CDR3 sequences along with most-parsimonious VDJ recombination scenarios. In a later analysis, each TCR beta chain was defined by its CDR3 amino acid sequence together with its V-gene family, and reads without a unique V-gene family were excluded. To address suspected cross-contamination and a sequencing artifact, a later analysis removed roughly 580 highly shared, low-generation-probability nucleotide sequences. A later analysis calculated a clonal expansion index for each public chain from normalized within-repertoire ranks of inferred template counts. In a later analysis, generation probabilities were computed using a VDJ recombination model fitted to out-of-frame rearrangements, and the results were checked against IGoR. In a later analysis, TCR-TCR, TCR-HLA and TCR-CMV co-occurrence was scored with hypergeometric tests, and a repertoire-size bias correction was applied to TCR pairs. To estimate false discovery rates, a later analysis permuted the HLA or CMV assignments 20 times. In a later analysis, co-occurring TCRs were grouped using DBSCAN, with TCRdist sequence similarity added in when clustering inside HLA-allele-positive subsets. Repertoires with fewer than 30,000 or more than 120,000 public chains were left out of co-occurrence clustering, as were about five repertoires with anomalous nucleotide sharing. The immuneACCESS repertoire file appears here via TCRdb, limited to in-frame rearrangements. These files lack a portion of the clones; in checked studies, under half of the deficit traces to unresolved V genes, and the cause of the others is not known. That table furnishes V, J and clone size, whereas the DNA furnished D and trimming. The sample contains just over 150,000 clones, 70% to 90% of them found a single time. The ten largest clonotypes hold around 2% of the sample.

In total, roughly 670 healthy bone marrow donors made up the cohort. Cohort members were all nominally healthy when sampled, although unrecorded immune exposures were likely present. The donor tested CMV seronegative and was one of the 352 seronegative cohort members. A peripheral blood sample was provided by each donor, and peripheral blood mononuclear cells were used for TCR beta sequencing. The Qiagen DNeasy Blood Extraction Kit was used to extract genomic DNA from the blood cell samples. The sequence links TRBV15 to TRBJ1-4; a confident D gene designation cannot be given. Input material: PBMCs. The sequence derives from a woman between 18 and 30 years old in good health and CMV-seronegative. The CDR3 reads as follows: CATSRDSIGGDGEKLFF. In nucleotides, the sequence is TGTGCCACCAGCAGAGATTCGATAGGCGGAGACGGGGAAAAACTGTTTTTT. With all but the CDR3 taken from the reference TRBV15 and TRBJ1-4 genes, the full variable domain is: DAMVIQNPRYQVTQFGKPVTLSCSQTLNHNVMYWYQQKSSQAPKLLFHYYDKDFNNEADTPDNFQSRRPNTSFCFLDIRSPGLGDTAMYLCATSRDSIGGDGEKLFFGSGTQLSVL.